This TCR beta chain was sequenced for a study of CD8 T cells in Susac syndrome. Germline V lookup: CDR1 DFQATT, CDR2 SNEGSKA (reference sequence). V lost 0 bases to trimming and J lost 1 base, with 13 bases between them. This CDR3 has 16 amino acids. A quantity of about 0.5 to 1 ug RNA underwent reverse transcription using random hexamers. The TCR beta CDR3 was amplified by immunoSEQ multiplex PCR across 54 Vbeta, 13 Jbeta. TCRdb itself ran the immunoSEQ multiplex PCR reads through MiXCR, one entry per CDR3 protein. The profile shows 200,000 or so distinct CDR3 sequences, 90% to 95% of them singletons. Sequencing of TCR beta drew on CD8+ and CD4+ T cells from blood.

Sequenced material: CD4+ T cells from PBMCs. The sequence was obtained from a human donor with multiple sclerosis. The genes are TRBV20-1 and TRBJ2-1, with D tentatively TRBD2 (6 bases). The CDR3 DNA sequence: TGCAGTGCTAGAGATCCTTTAGCGGCATCCTACAATGAGCAGTTCTTC. Its protein product is CSARDPLAASYNEQFF.